Listed below are T cell receptor beta chains from one sample, sequenced in a study of shared clonotypes between healthy human individuals. This table comes from immunoSEQ multiplex PCR, and its TCRdb copy is limited to in-frame clones, with some not included. Of approximately 2.4 million clones listed, approximately 96% were seen once; the top ten hold roughly 0.13%. Sequencing input: naive CD4+ T cells sorted from blood. The receptors were gathered from a man aged 18 to 35 in good health. CDR3s include the opening cysteine and the closing phenylalanine or tryptophan. The D gene is left open where the match is weak. The size field is filled for only some rows; it gives once, few, many or a size class.

>few|NA|TRBV30|TRBJ1-1
TGTGCCTGGACCCGGACAGTGAACACTGAAGCTTTCTTT
CAWTRTVNTEAFF
>NA|NA|TRBV18|TRBJ2-2
TGTGCCAGCTCACCACGACAGAGGGCGAACACCGGGGAGCTGTTTTTT
CASSPRQRANTGELFF
>NA|NA|TRBV19|TRBJ1-2
TGTGCCAGTAGTCCCGTGCCCCTCTATGGCTACACCTTC
CASSPVPLYGYTF
>NA|NA|TRBV27|TRBJ2-7
TGTGCCAGCAGTTTATATGTGGGTCCATGCAACTACGAGCAGTACTTC
CASSLYVGPCNYEQYF
>once|NA|TRBV30|TRBJ1-1
TGTGCCTGGAGTGTAGGGGGGGGGAACACTGAAGCTTTCTTT
CAWSVGGGNTEAFF
>NA|NA|TRBV7-2|TRBJ2-5
TGTGCCAGCAGCTTAGTGAAGACCCAGTACTTC
CASSLVKTQYF
>NA|TRBD1|TRBV5-6|TRBJ2-2
TGTGCCAGCACCCGACAGGGTAACACCGGGGAGCTGTTTTTT
CASTRQGNTGELFF
>NA|NA|TRBV5-6|TRBJ1-5
TGTGCCAGCAGCTTGGCACGAGAGCCCCAGCATTTT
CASSLAREPQHF
>NA|TRBD1|TRBV2|TRBJ1-2
TGTGCCAGCAGGACAGGGGGATTCGCGGGCTACACCTTC
CASRTGGFAGYTF
>NA|NA|TRBV7-8|TRBJ2-1
TGTGCCAGCAGCCCCATCGCGAGCGACAATGAGCAGTTCTTC
CASSPIASDNEQFF
>NA|NA|TRBV2|TRBJ2-2
TGTGCCAGCAGGGTGGACAACACCGGGGAGCTGTTTTTT
CASRVDNTGELFF
>NA|TRBD1|TRBV27|TRBJ2-7
TGTGCCAGCAGTCGCGACAGGGGTACCTACGAGCAGTACTTC
CASSRDRGTYEQYF
>NA|NA|TRBV6-5|TRBJ1-4
TGTGCCAGCAGGGGCACATTGGATGAAAAACTGTTTTTT
CASRGTLDEKLFF
>NA|NA|TRBV6-6|TRBJ2-7
TGTGCCAGCAGTAAGCCCAGGGACACCTCCTACGAGCAGTACTTC
CASSKPRDTSYEQYF
>NA|TRBD2|TRBV15|TRBJ2-7
TGTGCCACCAGCAGAGATCCGGGGAGGGAAGGGTCCTACGAGCAGTACTTC
CATSRDPGREGSYEQYF
>NA|NA|TRBV28|TRBJ2-7
TGTGCCAGCAGTTGGAGGGACACGAACTACGAGCAGTACTTC
CASSWRDTNYEQYF
>NA|TRBD1|TRBV7-9|TRBJ1-3
TGTGCCAGCAGCCCTCGGACAGGGGTAGGCGGAAACACCATATATTTT
CASSPRTGVGGNTIYF
>NA|NA|TRBV2|TRBJ2-2
TGTGCCAGCAAAGAAGGGAACGCGAACACCGGGGAGCTGTTTTTT
CASKEGNANTGELFF
>once|NA|TRBV29-1|TRBJ2-1
TGCAGCGTTGAGGGTAGCGCTTATGAGCAGTTCTTC
CSVEGSAYEQFF
>NA|TRBD1|TRBV29-1|TRBJ1-4
TGCAGCGGGGGGACAGGGAGCGAAAAACTGTTTTTT
CSGGTGSEKLFF
>once|NA|TRBV5-1|TRBJ2-3
TGCGCCAGCAGCTTGGAGGGAACTAGCACAGATACGCAGTATTTT
CASSLEGTSTDTQYF
>once|NA|TRBV2|TRBJ1-2
TGTGCCAGCAGTGAAAGAAGTAACTATGGCTACACCTTC
CASSERSNYGYTF
>NA|NA|TRBV7-9|TRBJ2-7
TGTGCCAGCAGCGCGACAGCTAAAACCTACGAGCAGTACTTC
CASSATAKTYEQYF
>once|NA|TRBV6-1|TRBJ2-7
TGTGCCAGCACCTGGTTACGGGGAACCTACGAGCAGTACTTC
CASTWLRGTYEQYF
>NA|NA|TRBV4-1|TRBJ1-2
TGCGCCAGCAGCCCCCTTGGACTTGGGATCGGTGGCTACACCTTC
CASSPLGLGIGGYTF
>NA|NA|TRBV7-2|TRBJ2-7
TGTGCCAGCAGCCTACCCTGGGGCTACGAGCAGTACTTC
CASSLPWGYEQYF
>NA|TRBD1|TRBV2|TRBJ2-5
TGTGCCAGCAGTGAGGGACAGCTACAAGAGACCCAGTACTTC
CASSEGQLQETQYF
>NA|NA|TRBV30|TRBJ2-3
TGTGCCTGGAGCCAAAGCACAGATACGCAGTATTTT
CAWSQSTDTQYF
>NA|NA|TRBV12-5|TRBJ1-1
TGTGCTAGTGGTTTGGGAACAAACACTGAAGCTTTCTTT
CASGLGTNTEAFF
>NA|NA|TRBV28|TRBJ1-2
TGTGCCAGCAGTGCAGGACAGACCTATGGCTACACCTTC
CASSAGQTYGYTF
>NA|NA|TRBV30|TRBJ2-7
TGTGCCTGGGCTCAGGGGCTTCTTAACGAGCAGTACTTC
CAWAQGLLNEQYF
>NA|TRBD1|TRBV4-3|TRBJ1-5
TGCGCCAGCAGCCAAGATCCCAGGGGGTATCAGCCCCAGCATTTT
CASSQDPRGYQPQHF
>few|NA|TRBV27|TRBJ2-7
TGTGCCAGCCGGCAGAACTACGAGCAGTACTTC
CASRQNYEQYF
>NA|NA|TRBV25-1|TRBJ1-1
TGTGCCAGCAGTGAATTTACGGGGACTCCGAACACTGAAGCTTTCTTT
CASSEFTGTPNTEAFF
>NA|NA|TRBV12-5|TRBJ2-5
TGTGCTAGTGGTTGCAAGGGGGAGACCCAGTACTTC
CASGCKGETQYF
>NA|NA|TRBV27|TRBJ1-4
TGTGCCAGGAGACGGAATAATGAAAAACTGTTTTTT
CARRRNNEKLFF
>NA|TRBD2|TRBV11-3|TRBJ2-1
TGTGCCAGCAGCTTTTTCGCGGGAGGTGAGCAGTTCTTC
CASSFFAGGEQFF
>NA|TRBD1|TRBV6-4|TRBJ2-1
TGTGCCAGCGAGGTCCCGGGACAGGGGGGCTCCTACAATGAGCAGTTCTTC
CASEVPGQGGSYNEQFF
>NA|NA|TRBV5-5|TRBJ2-2
TGTGCCAGCAACACTCGGGCTCAAAACACCGGGGAGCTGTTTTTT
CASNTRAQNTGELFF
>NA|NA|TRBV28|TRBJ2-7
TGTGCCAGCAGTTTCGGGACCGGGCCCAGCTCCTACGAGCAGTACTTC
CASSFGTGPSSYEQYF
>NA|NA|TRBV11-2|TRBJ2-3
TGTGCCAGCAGCTTTTTGACATACACAGATACGCAGTATTTT
CASSFLTYTDTQYF
>NA|NA|TRBV19|TRBJ1-3
TGTGCCAGCTGGACCCAGAACACCATATATTTT
CASWTQNTIYF
>NA|TRBD1|TRBV5-6|TRBJ2-7
TGTGCCAGCAGCTTAAGGGACAGGCTGTCACCCGAGCAGTACTTC
CASSLRDRLSPEQYF
>NA|TRBD1|TRBV25-1|TRBJ1-2
TGTGCCACCTCAGTGGGGTTTATCGGGACAGAAGGCCACACCTTC
CATSVGFIGTEGHTF
>NA|NA|TRBV5-4|TRBJ1-3
TGTGCCAGCAGCACAGGGTTCTCTGGAAACACCATATATTTT
CASSTGFSGNTIYF
>NA|NA|TRBV2|TRBJ2-1
TGTGCCAGCAGTGTTCAGGGAACTGAGCAGTTCTTC
CASSVQGTEQFF
>NA|NA|TRBV5-1|TRBJ2-3
TGCGCCAGCAGCTCAGATAACACAGATACGCAGTATTTT
CASSSDNTDTQYF
>NA|NA|TRBV13|TRBJ1-1
TGTGCCAGCAGCCTGACGAGCTGGAACACTGAAGCTTTCTTT
CASSLTSWNTEAFF
>few|NA|TRBV9|TRBJ1-6
TGTGCCAGCAGCCCCGTGGGGGGTCCCCTCCACTTT
CASSPVGGPLHF
>once|NA|TRBV5-1|TRBJ2-1
TGCGCCAGCAGCTTGTTGGGGGACGGGAATGAGCAGTTCTTC
CASSLLGDGNEQFF
>NA|NA|TRBV6-5|TRBJ2-5
TGTGCCAGCAGGGGGGACCTCCAAGAGACCCAGTACTTC
CASRGDLQETQYF
>NA|NA|TRBV28|TRBJ2-3
TGTGCCAGCACTCCCTCCTGGGGCCTAGGCACAGATACGCAGTATTTT
CASTPSWGLGTDTQYF
>NA|TRBD1|TRBV6-6|TRBJ2-7
TGTGCCAGCAGGGCACCAACAGGGGGCCCCTACGAGCAGTACTTC
CASRAPTGGPYEQYF
>NA|NA|TRBV25-1|TRBJ1-2
TGTGCCAGCAGTGAACCCGTTAAGGGGTACACCTTC
CASSEPVKGYTF
>once|TRBD1|TRBV30|TRBJ1-6
TGTGCCTGGAGTGTCCGAAGACAGGGCAGGGGTTCACCCCTCCACTTT
CAWSVRRQGRGSPLHF
>NA|NA|TRBV5-4|TRBJ1-2
TGTGCCAGCAGCTTATGGGCGAGGGGCTACACCTTC
CASSLWARGYTF
>NA|TRBD2|TRBV2|TRBJ2-2
TGTGCCAGCAGCGAGACTAGCGGACGTCTGGGGGAGCTGTTTTTT
CASSETSGRLGELFF
>NA|NA|TRBV5-4|TRBJ2-5
TGTGCCAGCAGCCGTTATAGCGGAAATCAAGAGACCCAGTACTTC
CASSRYSGNQETQYF